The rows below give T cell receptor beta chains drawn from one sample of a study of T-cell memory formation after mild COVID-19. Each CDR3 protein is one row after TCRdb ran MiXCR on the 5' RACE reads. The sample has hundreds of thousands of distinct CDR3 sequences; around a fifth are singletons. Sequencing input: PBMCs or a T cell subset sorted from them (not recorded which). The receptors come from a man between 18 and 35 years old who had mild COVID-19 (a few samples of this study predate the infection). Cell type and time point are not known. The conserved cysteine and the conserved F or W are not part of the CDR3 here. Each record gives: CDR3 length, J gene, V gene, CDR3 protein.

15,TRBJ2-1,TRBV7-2,ASSLNQRGGLGNEQF
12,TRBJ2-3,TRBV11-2,ASSLGFHTDTQY
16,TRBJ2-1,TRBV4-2,ASSLFLGVAESYNEQF
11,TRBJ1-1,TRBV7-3,ASSIDGGTEAF
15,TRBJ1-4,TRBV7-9,ASSLGVGWPPNEKLF
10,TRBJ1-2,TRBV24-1,ATSDPGSGYT
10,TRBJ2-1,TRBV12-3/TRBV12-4,ASAPGRDEQF
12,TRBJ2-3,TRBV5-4,ASSSNSGTDTQY
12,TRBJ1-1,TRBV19,ASSIGGIMTEAF
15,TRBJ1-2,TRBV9,ASSVAERLTVSGGYT
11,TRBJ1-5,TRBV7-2,ASSIGRNQPQH
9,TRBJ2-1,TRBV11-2,ASSTGGEQF
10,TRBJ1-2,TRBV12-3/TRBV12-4,ASSFQGRGYT
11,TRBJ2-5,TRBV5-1,ASSHGGGETQY
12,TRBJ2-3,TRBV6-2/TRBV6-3,ASSGGQLTDTQY
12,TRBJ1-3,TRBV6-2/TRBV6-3,ASTGAYSGNTIY
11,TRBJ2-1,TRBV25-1,ASARDRVREQF
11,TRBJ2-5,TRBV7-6,ASSWALRETQY
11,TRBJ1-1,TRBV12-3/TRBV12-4,ASRQGPNTEAF
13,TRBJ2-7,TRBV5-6,ASSSIGAGRYEQY
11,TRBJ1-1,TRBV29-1,SVEGYRETEAF
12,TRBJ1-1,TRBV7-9,ASSLEQEGTEAF
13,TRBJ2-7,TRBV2,ASSPLPGGSYEQY
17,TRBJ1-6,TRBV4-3,ASSQDSRPSSSYNSPLH
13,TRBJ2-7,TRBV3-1,ASSRYAGTGAEQY
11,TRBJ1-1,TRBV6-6,ASSDRGPGEAF